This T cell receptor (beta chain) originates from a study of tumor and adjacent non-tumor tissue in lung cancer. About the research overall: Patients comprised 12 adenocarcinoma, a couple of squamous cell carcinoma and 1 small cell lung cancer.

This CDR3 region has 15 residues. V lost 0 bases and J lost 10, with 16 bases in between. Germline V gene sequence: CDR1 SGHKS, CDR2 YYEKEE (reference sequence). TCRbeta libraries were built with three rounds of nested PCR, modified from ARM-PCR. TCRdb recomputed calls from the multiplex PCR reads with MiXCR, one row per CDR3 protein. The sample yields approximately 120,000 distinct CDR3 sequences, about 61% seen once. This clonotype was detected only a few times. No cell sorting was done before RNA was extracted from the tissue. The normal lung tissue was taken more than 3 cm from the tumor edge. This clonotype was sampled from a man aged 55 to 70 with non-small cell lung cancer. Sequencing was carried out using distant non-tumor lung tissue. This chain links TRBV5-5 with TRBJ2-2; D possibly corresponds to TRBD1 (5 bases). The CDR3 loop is CASSLDGHSTKELFF. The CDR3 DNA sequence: TGTGCCAGCAGCTTGGACGGACATTCCACCAAGGAGCTGTTTTTT.